This record covers a single T cell receptor beta chain. The CDR3 has 14 residues. V shed 0 bases, J shed 3 bases, and the junction held 3 bases outside the gene matches. From germline, CDR1 is SGHRS and CDR2 YFSETQ. These data come from a study of blood T cell repertoires in COVID-19. TCRdb's table, derived via immunoSEQ multiplex PCR, lists solely in-frame clones and lacks some. Counted here are some 170,000 clones, around 76% occurring once; the ten biggest clones make up roughly 9.4%. Sequenced: peripheral blood. The chain is built from TRBV5-1 and TRBJ2-7; 7 bases fit TRBD2. This TCR was sampled from a woman aged 50 to 60 with active or convalescent COVID-19. CDR3 protein: CASSLDGRFYEQYF. The CDR3, as DNA: TGCGCCAGCAGCTTGGACGGGAGGTTCTACGAGCAGTACTTC.